Listed below are T cell receptor beta chains from one sample, sequenced in a study of vaccination and CD4 T cells after COVID-19. Their antigens remain unidentified. TCRdb itself ran the PCR reads through MiXCR, one entry per CDR3 protein. The sample shows under 7,500 distinct CDR3 sequences, approximately 44% of them seen only once. Sequenced sample: CD4+ T cells from blood, cultured in vitro. These receptor sequences come from a human donor in good health. Each CDR3 is given with its conserved first and last residue. The D gene is left open where the match is weak. Clone size is stated in some rows and not others, as once, few, many or a class when expanded.

d_call j_call v_call cdr3_length clone_size cdr3_aa cdr3_nt
TRBD2 TRBJ2-3 TRBV11-2 17 once CASTLERGGSVADTQYF TGTGCCAGCACCCTAGAGAGGGGCGGGAGTGTCGCAGATACGCAGTATTTT
TRBD1 TRBJ2-7 TRBV11-2 18 few CASSLGTYRGAQYYEQYF TGTGCCAGCAGCTTAGGGACTTACAGGGGGGCGCAGTACTACGAGCAGTACTTC
TRBD1 TRBJ1-2 TRBV19 15 few CASLKQGAGNYGYTF TGTGCCAGCCTAAAACAGGGGGCGGGGAACTATGGCTACACCTTC
. TRBJ2-7 TRBV21-1 16 . CASSKEWREGSYEQYF TGTGCCAGCAGCAAAGAGTGGCGGGAGGGCTCCTACGAGCAGTACTTC
TRBD1 TRBJ2-3 TRBV2 16 . CASSEPDRVDTDTQYF TGTGCCAGCAGTGAACCCGACAGGGTGGACACAGATACGCAGTATTTT
. TRBJ2-6 TRBV20-1 14 . CSARHLSGANVLTF TGCAGTGCTAGGCACCTATCTGGGGCCAACGTCCTGACTTTC
TRBD2 TRBJ2-7 TRBV20-1 14 . CSAPRASGTYEQYF TGCAGTGCCCCCCGGGCTAGCGGGACCTACGAGCAGTACTTC
TRBD1 TRBJ2-7 TRBV19 13 few CASAGTGRREQYF TGTGCCAGCGCGGGGACAGGCCGCCGGGAGCAGTACTTC
. TRBJ2-1 TRBV7-2 14 few CASSLARGRNEQFF TGTGCCAGCAGCTTAGCCAGGGGACGCAATGAGCAGTTCTTC
. TRBJ2-7 TRBV4-3 15 . CASSQDSAGLREQYF TGCGCCAGCAGCCAAGATTCGGCGGGCCTCCGGGAGCAGTACTTC
. TRBJ1-1 TRBV7-9 14 . CASSFTRVNTEAFF TGTGCCAGCAGCTTCACCAGGGTGAACACTGAAGCTTTCTTT
TRBD1 TRBJ2-7 TRBV7-2 14 . CASSNPTGLHEQYF TGTGCCAGCAGCAACCCGACAGGGCTTCACGAGCAGTACTTC
TRBD1 TRBJ1-2 TRBV6-2/TRBV6-3 16 few CASSYSPGQGYYGYTF TGTGCCAGCAGTTACTCCCCGGGACAGGGATACTATGGCTACACCTTC
. TRBJ2-2 TRBV6-5 14 . CAGSFAENTGELFF TGTGCCGGCAGTTTTGCAGAGAACACCGGGGAGCTGTTTTTT
. TRBJ2-5 TRBV4-3 15 few CASSQGQGQQETQYF TGCGCCAGCAGCCAAGGGCAGGGTCAACAAGAGACCCAGTACTTC
. TRBJ1-2 TRBV2 12 . CASRGPNHGYTF TGTGCCAGCAGGGGACCCAACCATGGCTACACCTTC
TRBD1 TRBJ1-2 TRBV7-2 17 few CASSPAPRGTANYGYTF TGTGCCAGCAGCCCAGCACCCAGAGGGACAGCAAACTATGGCTACACCTTC
TRBD1 TRBJ1-1 TRBV6-4 15 few CASSDSIQGYTEAFF TGTGCCAGCAGTGACTCGATACAGGGGTACACTGAAGCTTTCTTT
. TRBJ1-2 TRBV6-2/TRBV6-3 17 . CASSGPGVRLHYYGYTF TGTGCCAGCAGCGGGCCGGGGGTGCGGCTTCACTACTATGGCTACACCTTC
. TRBJ2-5 TRBV6-5 17 few CASSYLGGGTIQETQYF TGTGCCAGCAGTTACCTGGGAGGGGGCACAATCCAAGAGACCCAGTACTTC
TRBD1 TRBJ2-1 TRBV28 14 . CASSDGDREGEQFF TGTGCCAGCAGTGACGGGGACAGGGAAGGAGAACAGTTCTTC
. TRBJ1-4 TRBV4-3 16 . CASSQSSALGGEKLFF TGCGCCAGCAGCCAATCTTCTGCGTTGGGAGGTGAAAAACTGTTTTTT
. TRBJ2-5 TRBV5-5 14 . CASSLFGAGETQYF TGTGCCAGCAGCTTATTCGGGGCTGGGGAGACCCAGTACTTC
. TRBJ1-3 TRBV28 14 few CASMEGSPGNTIYF TGTGCCAGCATGGAGGGGAGCCCTGGAAACACCATATATTTT
. TRBJ2-7 TRBV2 14 medium-sized CASLALGQTYEQYF TGTGCCAGCTTGGCTTTAGGACAGACCTACGAGCAGTACTTC
. TRBJ1-1 TRBV7-9 15 few CASSPGLLTNTEAFF TGTGCCAGCAGCCCCGGACTACTAACGAACACTGAAGCTTTCTTT
TRBD2 TRBJ2-3 TRBV6-1 20 few CASSPRTSGRAGRGTDTQYF TGTGCCAGCAGTCCCCGGACTAGCGGGAGGGCCGGACGGGGCACAGATACGCAGTATTTT
TRBD1 TRBJ1-1 TRBV29-1 15 . CSVEMQGAGDTEAFF TGCAGCGTTGAGATGCAGGGGGCGGGGGACACTGAAGCTTTCTTT
. TRBJ1-5 TRBV20-1 14 . CSAYTGDSNQPQHF TGCAGTGCTTACACTGGGGATAGCAATCAGCCCCAGCATTTT
TRBD1 TRBJ1-1 TRBV6-2/TRBV6-3 15 . CASIDATGDGTEAFF TGTGCCAGCATCGACGCAACAGGGGACGGCACTGAAGCTTTCTTT
TRBD2 TRBJ2-5 TRBV20-1 13 . CSALAGGPETQYF TGCAGTGCTCTCGCGGGGGGGCCAGAGACCCAGTACTTC
. TRBJ1-1 TRBV6-2/TRBV6-3 13 . CASSYVRGSEAFF TGTGCCAGCAGTTACGTGCGGGGCTCTGAAGCTTTCTTT
TRBD2 TRBJ2-7 TRBV6-1 14 few CASSRTSGSYEQYF TGTGCCAGCAGTCGGACTAGCGGGAGCTACGAGCAGTACTTC
TRBD1 TRBJ2-3 TRBV10-3 15 . CAIRGDRGRIDTQYF TGTGCCATCAGAGGCGACAGGGGGCGCATAGATACGCAGTATTTT
TRBD2 TRBJ2-1 TRBV27 15 . CASSLGLAGVLEQFF TGTGCCAGCAGTTTGGGGCTAGCGGGAGTCCTTGAGCAGTTCTTC
. TRBJ2-1 TRBV21-1 11 . CASRHGQVQFF TGTGCCAGCAGACACGGACAGGTACAGTTCTTC
. TRBJ1-1 TRBV12-3/TRBV12-4 14 few CASSFSVDPLWAFF TGTGCCAGCAGTTTCTCTGTGGACCCCCTTTGGGCTTTCTTT
TRBD2 TRBJ2-7 TRBV20-1 17 . CSAIQTSGRARSNEQYF TGCAGTGCAATACAAACTAGCGGGAGGGCCCGATCGAACGAGCAGTACTTC
TRBD1 TRBJ1-2 TRBV5-4 13 few CASSRDRGGDYTF TGTGCCAGCAGCCGGGACAGGGGGGGCGACTACACCTTC
. TRBJ2-5 TRBV20-1 13 . CSATGAESETQYF TGCAGTGCTACAGGGGCCGAATCGGAGACCCAGTACTTC